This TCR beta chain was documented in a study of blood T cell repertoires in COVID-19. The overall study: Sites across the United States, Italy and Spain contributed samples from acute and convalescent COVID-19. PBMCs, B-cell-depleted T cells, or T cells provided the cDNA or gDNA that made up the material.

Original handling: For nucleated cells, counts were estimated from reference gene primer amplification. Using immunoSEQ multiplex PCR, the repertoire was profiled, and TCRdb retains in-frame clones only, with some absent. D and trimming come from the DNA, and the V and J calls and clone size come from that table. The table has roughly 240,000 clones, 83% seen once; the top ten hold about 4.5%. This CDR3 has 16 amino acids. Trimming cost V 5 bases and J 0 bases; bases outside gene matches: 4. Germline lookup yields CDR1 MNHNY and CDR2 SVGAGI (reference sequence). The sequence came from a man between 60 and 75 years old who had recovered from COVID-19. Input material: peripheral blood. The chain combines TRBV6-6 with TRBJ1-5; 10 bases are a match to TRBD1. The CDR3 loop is CASSRQGADSNQPQHF. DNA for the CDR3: TGTGCCAGCAGTCGACAGGGGGCGGATAGCAATCAGCCCCAGCATTTT.